The T cell receptor beta chain described here comes from a study of technical replicates of blood from a handful of donors. The CDR3 consists of 15 residues. The V gene end was trimmed by 3 bases and the J gene end by 1 base; junction bases not matched to a gene: 5. From germline, CDR1 is KGHSH and CDR2 LQKENI. TCRdb keeps only in-frame clones here, not all; method: immunoSEQ multiplex PCR. The data contain about 75,000 clones, approximately 96% of them singletons. The sequenced sample was T cells isolated from PBMCs. This receptor was obtained from a human donor in good health. V gene TRBV18 combines with J gene TRBJ2-7; 8 nucleotides agree with TRBD1. As DNA, the CDR3 is TGTGCCAGCTCACCCAGAACAGGGGGATCCTACGAGCAGTACTTC. This codes for CASSPRTGGSYEQYF.